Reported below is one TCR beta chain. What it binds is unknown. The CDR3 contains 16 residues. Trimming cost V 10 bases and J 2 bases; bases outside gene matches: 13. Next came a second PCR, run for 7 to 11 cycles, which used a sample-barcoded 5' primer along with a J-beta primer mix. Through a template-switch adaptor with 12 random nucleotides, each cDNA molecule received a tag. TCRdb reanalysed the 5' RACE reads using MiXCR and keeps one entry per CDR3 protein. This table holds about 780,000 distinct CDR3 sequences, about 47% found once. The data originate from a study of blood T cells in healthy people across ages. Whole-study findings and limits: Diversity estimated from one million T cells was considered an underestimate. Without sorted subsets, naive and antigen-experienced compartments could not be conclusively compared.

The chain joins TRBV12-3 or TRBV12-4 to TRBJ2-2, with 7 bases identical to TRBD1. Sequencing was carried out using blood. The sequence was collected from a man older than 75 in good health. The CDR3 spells CATHPGTALNTGELFF. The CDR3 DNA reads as TGTGCCACCCACCCTGGGACAGCCCTCAACACCGGGGAGCTGTTTTTT.